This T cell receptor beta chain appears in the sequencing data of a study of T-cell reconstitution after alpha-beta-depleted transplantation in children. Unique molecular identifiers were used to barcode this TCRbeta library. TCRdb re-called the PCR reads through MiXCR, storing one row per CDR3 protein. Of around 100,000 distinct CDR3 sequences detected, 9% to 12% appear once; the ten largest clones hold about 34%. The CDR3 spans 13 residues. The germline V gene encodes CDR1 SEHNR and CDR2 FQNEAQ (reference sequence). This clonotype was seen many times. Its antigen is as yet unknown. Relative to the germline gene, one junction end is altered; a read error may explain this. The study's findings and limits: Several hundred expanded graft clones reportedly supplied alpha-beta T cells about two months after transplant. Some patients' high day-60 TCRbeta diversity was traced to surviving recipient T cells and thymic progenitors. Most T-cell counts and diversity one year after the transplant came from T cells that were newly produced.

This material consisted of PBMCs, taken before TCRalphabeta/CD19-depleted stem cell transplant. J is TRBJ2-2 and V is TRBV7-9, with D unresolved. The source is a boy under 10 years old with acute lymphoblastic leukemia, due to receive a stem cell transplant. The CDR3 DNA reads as TGCGTCGCGGAGCCCGAGAACACCGGGGAGCTGTTTTTT. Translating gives CVAEPENTGELFF.